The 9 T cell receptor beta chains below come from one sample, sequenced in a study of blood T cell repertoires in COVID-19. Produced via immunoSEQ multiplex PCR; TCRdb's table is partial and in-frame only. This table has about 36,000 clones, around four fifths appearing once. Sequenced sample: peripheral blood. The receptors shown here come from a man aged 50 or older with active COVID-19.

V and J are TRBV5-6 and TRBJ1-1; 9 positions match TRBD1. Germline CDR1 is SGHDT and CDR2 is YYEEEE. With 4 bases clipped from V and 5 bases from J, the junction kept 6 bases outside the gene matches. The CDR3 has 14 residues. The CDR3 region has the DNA TGTGCCAGCAGCCCCGGACAGGGGTGGACTGAAGCTTTCTTT. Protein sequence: CASSPGQGWTEAFF.

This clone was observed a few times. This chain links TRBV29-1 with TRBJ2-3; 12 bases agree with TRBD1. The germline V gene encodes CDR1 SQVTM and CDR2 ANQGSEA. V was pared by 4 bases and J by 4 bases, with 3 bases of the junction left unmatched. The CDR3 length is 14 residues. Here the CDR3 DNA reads TGCAGCGTTGGGGACAGGGGGCTGCCAGATACGCAGTATTTT. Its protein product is CSVGDRGLPDTQYF.

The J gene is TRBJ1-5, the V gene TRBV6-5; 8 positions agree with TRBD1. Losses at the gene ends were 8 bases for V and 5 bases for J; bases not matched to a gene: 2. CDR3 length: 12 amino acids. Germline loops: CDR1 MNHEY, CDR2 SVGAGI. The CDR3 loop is CASGQGHQPQHF. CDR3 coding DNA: TGTGCCAGCGGACAGGGCCATCAGCCCCAGCATTTT.

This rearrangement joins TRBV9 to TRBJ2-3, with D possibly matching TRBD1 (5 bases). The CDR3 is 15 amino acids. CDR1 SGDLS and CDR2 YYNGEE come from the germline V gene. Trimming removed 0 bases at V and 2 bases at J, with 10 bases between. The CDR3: CASSVGQGHTDTQYF. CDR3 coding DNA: TGTGCCAGCAGCGTAGGGCAGGGCCACACAGATACGCAGTATTTT.

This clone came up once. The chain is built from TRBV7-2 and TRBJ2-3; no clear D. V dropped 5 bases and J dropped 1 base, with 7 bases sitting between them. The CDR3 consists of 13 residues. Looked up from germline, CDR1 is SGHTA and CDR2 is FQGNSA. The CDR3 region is CASSLSGTDTQYF. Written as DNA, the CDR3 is TGTGCCAGCAGCCTGTCGGGCACAGATACGCAGTATTTT.

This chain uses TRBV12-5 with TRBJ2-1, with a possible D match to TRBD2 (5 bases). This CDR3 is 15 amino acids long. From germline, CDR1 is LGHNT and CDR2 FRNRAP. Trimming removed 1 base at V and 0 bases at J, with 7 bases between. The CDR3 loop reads CASGLGESSYNEQFF. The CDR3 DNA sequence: TGTGCTAGTGGTTTGGGGGAGAGCTCCTACAATGAGCAGTTCTTC.

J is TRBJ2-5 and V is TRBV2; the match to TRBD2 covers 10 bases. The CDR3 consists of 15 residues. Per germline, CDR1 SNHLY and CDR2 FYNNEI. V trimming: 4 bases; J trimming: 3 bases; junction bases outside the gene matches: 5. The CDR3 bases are TGTGCCAGCAGTGGTACTAGCGGGGTCGAAGAGACCCAGTACTTC. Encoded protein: CASSGTSGVEETQYF.

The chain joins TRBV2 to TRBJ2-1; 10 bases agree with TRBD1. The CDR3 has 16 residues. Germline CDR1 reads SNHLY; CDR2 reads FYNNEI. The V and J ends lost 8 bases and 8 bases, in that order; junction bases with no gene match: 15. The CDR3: CASPNPRDRGVDEQFF. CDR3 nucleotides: TGTGCCAGCCCAAACCCCCGGGACAGGGGAGTTGATGAGCAGTTCTTC. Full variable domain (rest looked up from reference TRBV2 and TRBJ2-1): EPEVTQTPSHQVTQMGQEVILRCVPISNHLYFYWYRQILGQKVEFLVSFYNNEISEKSEIFDDQFSVERPDGSNFTLKIRSTKLEDSAMYFCASPNPRDRGVDEQFFGPGTRLTVL.

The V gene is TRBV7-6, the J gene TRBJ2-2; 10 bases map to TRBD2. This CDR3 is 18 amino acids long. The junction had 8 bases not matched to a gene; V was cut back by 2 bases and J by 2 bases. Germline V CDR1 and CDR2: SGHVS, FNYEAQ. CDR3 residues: CASSLRLAGVSNTGELFF. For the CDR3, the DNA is TGTGCCAGCAGCTTAAGGCTAGCGGGGGTGTCAAACACCGGGGAGCTGTTTTTT.